Below are 9 T cell receptor beta chains sequenced from a single sample in a study of cytomegalovirus exposure and HLA in healthy donors. PCR employed 60 Vbeta and 13 Jbeta primers. Method: immunoSEQ multiplex PCR; TCRdb's copy keeps in-frame clones and lacks some. Counted here are about 180,000 clones, roughly 80% occurring once; the ten biggest clones make up 4% to 5%. Input material: PBMCs. These receptors were taken from a woman younger than 35 in good health and CMV-seropositive.

V and J are TRBV7-8 and TRBJ2-1, with TRBD1 identical over 10 bases. V shed 5 bases, J shed 7 bases, and the junction held 8 bases outside the gene matches. CDR1 is SGHVS and CDR2 is FQNEAQ in the germline V gene. CDR3 length equals 15 residues. The CDR3, as DNA: TGTGCCAGCAGCCGACAGGGGGCATTGGGGAATGAGCAGTTCTTC. It is translated as CASSRQGALGNEQFF.

The J gene is TRBJ2-7, the V gene TRBV5-6, with TRBD1 matching 7 bases. The CDR3 sequence is 15 residues long. The germline V gene has CDR1 SGHDT and CDR2 YYEEEE. V lost 2 bases and J lost 3; bases outside the gene matches: 8. The CDR3 loop is CASSFGGQAYYEQYF. The CDR3 DNA follows: TGTGCCAGCAGCTTCGGCGGACAGGCATACTACGAGCAGTACTTC.

This CDR3 is CASSRHGGALDNEQFF. CDR3 nucleotide sequence: TGTGCCAGCAGCCGGCACGGGGGGGCCTTAGACAATGAGCAGTTCTTC. J is TRBJ2-1 and V is TRBV7-2, with TRBD2 identical over 8 bases. CDR1 and CDR2 (germline): SGHTA, FQGNSA. J was trimmed by 5 bases and V by 5 bases; bases with no gene match: 11. The CDR3 is 16 amino acids.

Concerning this clone: In the same sample, other DNA sequences code for this CDR3. V usage is TRBV5-4 and J usage is TRBJ2-7; D not certain. CDR1 SGHNT and CDR2 YYREEE come from the germline V gene (reference sequence). The V end was cut by 0 bases, the J end by 3 bases, with 7 bases between. The CDR3 is made up of 13 amino acids. The CDR3 is CASSLGLRYEQYF. Written as DNA, the CDR3 is TGTGCCAGCAGCTTGGGTTTGCGCTACGAGCAGTACTTC.

The V call is TRBV7-2, the J call TRBJ2-1; 9 bases line up with TRBD1. Germline values: CDR1 SGHTA, CDR2 FQGNSA. The junction had 8 bases not matched to a gene; V was cut back by 6 bases and J by 2 bases. The CDR3 spans 16 residues. For the CDR3, the DNA is TGTGCCAGCAGTTCATTCCGGGACAGGGCCTACAATGAGCAGTTCTTC. Translation: CASSSFRDRAYNEQFF. Supplemented by reference TRBV7-2 and TRBJ2-1, the full variable domain reads GAGVSQSPSNKVTEKGKDVELRCDPISGHTALYWYRQSLGQGLEFLIYFQGNSAPDKSGLPSDRFSAERTGGSVSTLTIQRTQQEDSAVYLCASSSFRDRAYNEQFFGPGTRLTVL.

The genes are TRBV12-2 and TRBJ2-1; the table's D call of TRBD2 was not tested on the DNA. TRBV12-2 is designated a pseudogene. The length of the CDR3 is 15 residues. The CDR3 here is CASRRTRLGGHEQFF. DNA for the CDR3: TGTGCAAGTCGCAGAACACGACTAGGCGGCCATGAGCAGTTCTTC.

This rearrangement joins TRBV28 to TRBJ2-2; D might be TRBD1 (5 bases). Germline-derived CDR1 and CDR2 are MDHEN and SYDVKM. This CDR3 is built from 14 residues. V dropped 3 bases and J dropped 4 bases, with 9 bases sitting between them. The CDR3, as DNA: TGTGCCAGCAGTTTTCCCGACAGCACCGGGGAGCTGTTTTTT. It translates to CASSFPDSTGELFF. Full variable domain (rest looked up from reference TRBV28 and TRBJ2-2): DVKVTQSSRYLVKRTGEKVFLECVQDMDHENMFWYRQDPGLGLRLIYFSYDVKMKEKGDIPEGYSVSREKKERFSLILESASTNQTSMYLCASSFPDSTGELFFGEGSRLTVL.

Concerning this clone itself: At one end, the junction sequence differs from germline, possibly due to a read error. V and J are TRBV5-6 and TRBJ1-3; 7 nucleotides align to TRBD1. The CDR3 spans 15 residues. From germline, CDR1 is SGHDT and CDR2 YYEEEE. CDR3 loop: CVSSLKGAQGNTIYF. For the CDR3, the DNA is TGTGTCAGCAGCTTGAAGGGGGCGCAGGGAAACACCATATATTTT.

The genes are TRBV2 and TRBJ2-7, with 8 bases fitting TRBD2. CDR1 SNHLY and CDR2 FYNNEI come from the germline V gene. The CDR3 contains 14 residues. The V segment lost 10 bases and the J segment 6 bases; nucleotides outside the gene matches: 14. CDR3 in amino acids: CAIQAGLALGEQYF. In DNA, the CDR3 is TGTGCCATCCAGGCCGGACTAGCTCTAGGCGAGCAGTACTTC.